The present TCR beta chain was sequenced within a study of blood T cell repertoires in COVID-19. TCRdb's table, derived via immunoSEQ multiplex PCR, lists solely in-frame clones and lacks some. The profile shows some 700,000 clones, 90% of them singletons. The table lists this clone with a few counts. The CDR3 contains 13 residues. V lost 3 bases and J lost 5, with 11 bases in between. Germline V gene lookup returns CDR1 SGHNT and CDR2 YYREEE (reference sequence). The sequence was obtained from a woman aged 18-29 years with acute or convalescent COVID-19. The chain uses TRBV5-4 and TRBJ1-1; D not certain. Sequencing was done on a sample of peripheral blood. The CDR3 DNA is TGTGCCAGCAGCTGGAGTCGGGGAACTGAAGCTTTCTTT. Protein sequence: CASSWSRGTEAFF.